The 3 T cell receptor beta chains below come from one sample, sequenced in a study of memory B cells and T cells in multiple sclerosis. After stimulus-free culture, autoproliferating CFSE-dim and non-proliferating CFSE-high T cells were sequenced separately. Cultures began with about 4.5x10^7 CFSE-labeled PBMCs, unstimulated for roughly seven days, with replicate wells pooled. Their cognate antigens are unknown. The protocol was immunoSEQ multiplex PCR, while the TCRdb copy is restricted to in-frame clones and leaves out a portion. The top ten hold 2% to 3% of the sample, which has 25,000 to 35,000 clones, around 86% seen once. Sample: PBMCs from blood kept in culture. The receptor source for this set is a human donor with multiple sclerosis.

The chain has TRBV13 and TRBJ2-1; 7 bases are a match to TRBD2. The CDR3 loop spans 16 amino acids. Germline V gene data show CDR1 as PRHDT and CDR2 as FYEKMQ (reference sequence). V shed 4 bases and J 1 base; nucleotides not matched to a gene: 7. The CDR3 loop reads CASSSLAEGSYNEQFF. CDR3 DNA: TGTGCCAGCAGCTCCCTAGCGGAGGGATCCTACAATGAGCAGTTCTTC.

This chain joins TRBV29-1 and TRBJ1-2; 7 nucleotides match TRBD1. Germline lookup yields CDR1 SQVTM and CDR2 ANQGSEA. Unmatched junction bases numbered 11, after V lost 4 bases and J lost 3 bases. This CDR3 has 15 amino acids. DNA of the CDR3: TGCAGCGTTGTGGGTTTGGGGACAGAAGACTATGGCTACACCTTC. This codes for CSVVGLGTEDYGYTF.

The rearrangement joins TRBV6-5 to TRBJ2-2, with 8 positions matching TRBD2. Germline V gene data show CDR1 as MNHEY and CDR2 as SVGAGI. J gave up 6 bases and V 6 bases, and 3 bases lay outside the gene matches. This CDR3 has 13 residues. The CDR3 coding sequence is TGTGCCAGCAGGATAGCGGGATCCGGGGAGCTGTTTTTT. It encodes CASRIAGSGELFF.